The next 2 T cell receptor beta chains were all read from a single sample in a study of CD8 T cells in Susac syndrome. An amount of RNA that ranged from roughly 0.45 to 1 ug was reverse transcribed with random hexamers. TCRdb itself ran the immunoSEQ multiplex PCR reads through MiXCR, one entry per CDR3 protein. Of around 230,000 distinct CDR3 sequences detected, roughly 96% appear once; the ten largest clones hold 0.085% to 0.095%. Sequenced input: CD4+ T cells from PBMCs. These receptors all come from a human donor with multiple sclerosis.

The chain recombines TRBV7-3 with TRBJ2-3; D is uncertain. The V and J ends lost 0 bases and 2 bases respectively, with 6 bases between them. Germline V gene data show CDR1 as SGHTA and CDR2 as FQGTGA. CDR3 size: 14 residues. CDR3 coding DNA: TGTGCCAGCAGCTTAACCGGGTTCACAGATACGCAGTATTTT. Its protein product is CASSLTGFTDTQYF.

This clonotype has only one observation. The chain joins TRBV7-3 to TRBJ2-3, with 10 nucleotides matching TRBD1. Losses at the gene ends were 5 bases for V and 5 bases for J; bases not matched to a gene: 7. CDR1 and CDR2 (germline): SGHTA, FQGTGA. This CDR3 has 15 residues. The CDR3 nucleotides are TGTGCCAGCAGCCAAGTAGGGACAGGGGTAGATACGCAGTATTTT. This codes for CASSQVGTGVDTQYF.